This TCR beta chain comes out of a study of early T cells in non-severe SARS-CoV-2 infection. Only a few counts were recorded for this clonotype. The CDR3 covers 15 residues. Germline CDR1 reads LGHNA; CDR2 reads YNFKEQ. The trim removed 4 bases at V and 3 bases at J, leaving 7 bases unmatched. TCRdb used MiXCR to reprocess the 5' RACE reads, holding one entry per CDR3 protein. Of tens of thousands of distinct CDR3 sequences listed, 5.5% to 6.5% were seen once; the top ten hold more than 5%. The chain is built from TRBV4-2 and TRBJ2-5; TRBD2 agrees at 8 bases. The sequencing input was whole blood. This receptor was obtained from an adult who was a healthcare worker with PCR-confirmed SARS-CoV-2 infection or an uninfected control (not recorded which). The CDR3 loop reads CASSLFSGGEETQYF. The DNA for the CDR3 is TGTGCCAGCAGCCTCTTCTCGGGGGGGGAAGAGACCCAGTACTTC.